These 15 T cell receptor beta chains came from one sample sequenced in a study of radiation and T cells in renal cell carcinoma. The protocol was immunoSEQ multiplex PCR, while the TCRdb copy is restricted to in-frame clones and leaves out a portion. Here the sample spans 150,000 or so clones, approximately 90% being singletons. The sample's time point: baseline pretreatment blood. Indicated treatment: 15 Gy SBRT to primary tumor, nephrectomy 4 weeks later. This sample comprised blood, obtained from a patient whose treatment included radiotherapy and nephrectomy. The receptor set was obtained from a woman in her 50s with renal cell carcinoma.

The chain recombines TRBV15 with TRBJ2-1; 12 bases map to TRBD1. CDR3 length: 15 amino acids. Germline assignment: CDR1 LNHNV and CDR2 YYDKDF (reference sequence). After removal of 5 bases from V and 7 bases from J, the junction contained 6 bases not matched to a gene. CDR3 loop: CATSLGQGARNEQFF. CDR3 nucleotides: TGTGCCACCAGCCTGGGACAGGGGGCCCGGAATGAGCAGTTCTTC. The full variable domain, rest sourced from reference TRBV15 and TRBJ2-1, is DAMVIQNPRYQVTQFGKPVTLSCSQTLNHNVMYWYQQKSSQAPKLLFHYYDKDFNNEADTPDNFQSRRPNTSFCFLDIRSPGLGDTAMYLCATSLGQGARNEQFFGPGTRLTVL.

CDR3 nucleotides: TGTGCCAGCAGCCTCTTCCCACCGGGCAATCAGCCCCAGCATTTT. Its protein is CASSLFPPGNQPQHF. The chain joins TRBV7-9 to TRBJ1-5; D is undetermined. The CDR3 extends over 15 amino acids. Germline lookup yields CDR1 SEHNR and CDR2 FQNEAQ (reference sequence). V was clipped by 5 bases and J by 2 bases, with 13 bases between them.

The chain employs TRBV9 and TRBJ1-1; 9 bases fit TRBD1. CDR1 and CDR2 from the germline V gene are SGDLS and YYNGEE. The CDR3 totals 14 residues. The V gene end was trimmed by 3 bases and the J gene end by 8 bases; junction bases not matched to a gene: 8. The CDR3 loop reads CASSGGQGKEEAFF. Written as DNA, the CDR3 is TGTGCCAGCAGCGGGGGACAGGGAAAAGAGGAAGCTTTCTTT.

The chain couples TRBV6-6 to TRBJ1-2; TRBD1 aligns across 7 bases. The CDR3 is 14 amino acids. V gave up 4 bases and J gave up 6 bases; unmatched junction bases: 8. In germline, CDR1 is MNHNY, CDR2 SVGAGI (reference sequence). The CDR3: CASSSSLDRHGYTF. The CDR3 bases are TGTGCCAGCAGTTCATCCCTGGACAGGCATGGCTACACCTTC.

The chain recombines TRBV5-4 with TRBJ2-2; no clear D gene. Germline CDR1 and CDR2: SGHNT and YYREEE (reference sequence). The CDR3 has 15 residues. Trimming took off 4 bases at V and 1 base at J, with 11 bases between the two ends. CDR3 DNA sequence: TGTGCCAGCAGCCCCCAAATGGGGAACACCGGGGAGCTGTTTTTT. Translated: CASSPQMGNTGELFF.

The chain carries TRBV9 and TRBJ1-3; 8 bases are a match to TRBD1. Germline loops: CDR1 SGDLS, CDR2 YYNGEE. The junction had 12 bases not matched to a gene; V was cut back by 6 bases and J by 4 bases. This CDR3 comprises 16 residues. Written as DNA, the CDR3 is TGTGCCAGCACCAAAGCGGACAGGGCCGGGGGAAACACCATATATTTT. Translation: CASTKADRAGGNTIYF.

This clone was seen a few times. In DNA, the CDR3 is TGTGCCAGCTCACGAACCGGAGGGGACTCCTACGAGCAGTACTTC. This encodes CASSRTGGDSYEQYF. This chain connects TRBV18 to TRBJ2-7; TRBD2 might be the D (6 bases). The CDR3 totals 15 residues. V was cut by 4 bases and J by 0 bases, with 13 bases left in between. CDR1 is KGHSH, CDR2 LQKENI, per germline.

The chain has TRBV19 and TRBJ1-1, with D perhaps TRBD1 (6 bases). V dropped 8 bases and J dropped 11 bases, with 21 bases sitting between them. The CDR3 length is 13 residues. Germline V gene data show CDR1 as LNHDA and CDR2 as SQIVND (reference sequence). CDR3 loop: CASATGSLWSAFF. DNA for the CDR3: TGTGCCAGTGCAACAGGGTCCCTCTGGTCCGCTTTCTTT.

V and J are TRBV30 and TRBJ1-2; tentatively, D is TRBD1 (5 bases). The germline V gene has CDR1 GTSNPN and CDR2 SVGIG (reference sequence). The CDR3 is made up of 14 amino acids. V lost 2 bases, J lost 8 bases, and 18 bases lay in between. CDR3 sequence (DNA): TGTGCCTGGAGTTGGGGGGGACCCGACGCCGGCTACACCTTC. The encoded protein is CAWSWGGPDAGYTF.

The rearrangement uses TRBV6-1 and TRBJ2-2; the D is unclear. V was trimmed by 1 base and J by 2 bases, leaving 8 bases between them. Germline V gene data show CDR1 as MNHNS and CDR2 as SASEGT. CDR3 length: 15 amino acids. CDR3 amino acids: CASSEGQANTGELFF. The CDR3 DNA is TGTGCCAGCAGTGAAGGGCAGGCTAACACCGGGGAGCTGTTTTTT.

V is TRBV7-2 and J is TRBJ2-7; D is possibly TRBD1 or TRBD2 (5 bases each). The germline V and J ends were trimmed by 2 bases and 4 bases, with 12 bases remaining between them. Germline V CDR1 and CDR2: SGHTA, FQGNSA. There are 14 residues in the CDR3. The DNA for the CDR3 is TGTGCCAGCAGCTTAAATCGGGGCCCGTACGAGCAGTACTTC. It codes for CASSLNRGPYEQYF. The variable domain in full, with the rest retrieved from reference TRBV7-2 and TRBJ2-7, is GAGVSQSPSNKVTEKGKDVELRCDPISGHTALYWYRQSLGQGLEFLIYFQGNSAPDKSGLPSDRFSAERTGGSVSTLTIQRTQQEDSAVYLCASSLNRGPYEQYFGPGTRLTVT.

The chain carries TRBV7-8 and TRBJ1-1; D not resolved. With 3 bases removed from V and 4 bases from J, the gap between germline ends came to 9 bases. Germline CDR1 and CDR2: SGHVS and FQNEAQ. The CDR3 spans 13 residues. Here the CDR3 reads CASSFDFRTEAFF. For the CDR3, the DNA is TGTGCCAGCAGCTTTGACTTTCGCACTGAAGCTTTCTTT. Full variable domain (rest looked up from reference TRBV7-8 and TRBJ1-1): GAGVSQSPRYKVAKRGQDVALRCDPISGHVSLFWYQQALGQGPEFLTYFQNEAQLDKSGLPSDRFFAERPEGSVSTLKIQRTQQEDSAVYLCASSFDFRTEAFFGQGTRLTVV.

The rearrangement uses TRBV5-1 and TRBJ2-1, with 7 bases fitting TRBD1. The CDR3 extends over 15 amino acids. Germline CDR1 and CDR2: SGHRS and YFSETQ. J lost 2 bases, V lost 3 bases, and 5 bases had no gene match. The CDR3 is CASSYRDSPYNEQFF. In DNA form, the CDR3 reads TGCGCCAGCAGCTACCGGGACAGCCCCTACAATGAGCAGTTCTTC.

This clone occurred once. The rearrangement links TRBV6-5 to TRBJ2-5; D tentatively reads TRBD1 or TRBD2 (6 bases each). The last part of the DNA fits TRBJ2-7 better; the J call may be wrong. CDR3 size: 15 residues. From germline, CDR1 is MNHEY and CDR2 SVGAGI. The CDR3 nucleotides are TGTGCCAGCAGGTGGGCACAGGGAGGTTCCTACGAGCAGTACTTC. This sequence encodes CASRWAQGGSYEQYF.

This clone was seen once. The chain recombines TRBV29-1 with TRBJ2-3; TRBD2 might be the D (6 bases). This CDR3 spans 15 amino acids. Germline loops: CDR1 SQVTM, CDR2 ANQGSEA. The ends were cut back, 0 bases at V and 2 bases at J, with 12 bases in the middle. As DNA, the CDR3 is TGCAGCGTTGAAGAGGCGGGGAAAACCACAGATACGCAGTATTTT. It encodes CSVEEAGKTTDTQYF.